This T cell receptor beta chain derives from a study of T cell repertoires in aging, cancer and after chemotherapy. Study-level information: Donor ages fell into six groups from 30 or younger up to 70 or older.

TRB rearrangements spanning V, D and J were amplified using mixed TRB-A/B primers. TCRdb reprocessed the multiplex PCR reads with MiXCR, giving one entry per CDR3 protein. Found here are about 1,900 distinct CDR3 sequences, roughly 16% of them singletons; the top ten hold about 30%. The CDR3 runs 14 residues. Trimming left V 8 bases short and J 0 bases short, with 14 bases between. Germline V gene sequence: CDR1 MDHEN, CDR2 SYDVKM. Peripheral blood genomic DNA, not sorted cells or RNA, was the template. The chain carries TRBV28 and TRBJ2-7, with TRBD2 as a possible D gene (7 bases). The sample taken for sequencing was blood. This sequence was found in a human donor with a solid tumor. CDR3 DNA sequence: TGTGCCAGCGAGGGGGGGACCAGCTCCTACGAGCAGTACTTC. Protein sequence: CASEGGTSSYEQYF.